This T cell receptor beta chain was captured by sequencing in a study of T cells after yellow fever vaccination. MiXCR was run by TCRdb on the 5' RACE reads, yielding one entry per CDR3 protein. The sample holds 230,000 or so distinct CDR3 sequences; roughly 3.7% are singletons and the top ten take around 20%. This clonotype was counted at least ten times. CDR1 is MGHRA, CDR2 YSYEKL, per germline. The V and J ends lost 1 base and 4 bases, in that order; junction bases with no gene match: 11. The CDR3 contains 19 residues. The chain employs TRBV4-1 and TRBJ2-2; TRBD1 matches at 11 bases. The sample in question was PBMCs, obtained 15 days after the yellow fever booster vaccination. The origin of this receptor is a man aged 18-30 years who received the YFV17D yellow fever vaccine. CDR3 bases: TGCGCCAGCAGCCAAGCTCCGGACAGGGGGCCCTCGGGCACCGGGGAGCTGTTTTTT. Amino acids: CASSQAPDRGPSGTGELFF.